This note documents a single TCR beta chain sequence. Antigen: not known. This sample was included in a study of somatic mutations in cytotoxic T cells in rheumatoid arthritis. V was trimmed by 2 bases and J by 1 base, leaving 13 bases between them. The CDR3 totals 15 residues. CDR1 and CDR2 (germline): SGHRS, YFSETQ. The healthy control blood donors were 50% to 65% female, with median age approximately 56 years (range roughly 20-75). Positive magnetic bead selection was used to isolate CD4+ and CD8+ cells; purity was checked by flow cytometry. Study conclusions and caveats: Among rheumatoid arthritis patients and age-matched healthy controls, CD8+ T-cell clonality was not significantly different.

Measured with immunoSEQ multiplex PCR; TCRdb has only the in-frame clones, and not every one. The sample has some 10,000 clones, roughly 80% seen once; the top ten hold about 22%. Sequenced material: CD8+ T cells sorted from blood. This clonotype originated in a man aged 50 to 60 in good health. This rearrangement joins TRBV5-1 to TRBJ2-7; D is ambiguous. DNA for the CDR3: TGCGCCAGCAGCTTTCGAGACTTCAGATCCTACGAGCAGTACTTC. This codes for CASSFRDFRSYEQYF.